A single sample gave rise to the 23 T cell receptor beta chains below, sequenced in a study of T cell responses to AZD1222 COVID-19 vaccine. Here immunoSEQ multiplex PCR was the method, and the copy in TCRdb shows in-frame clones only, minus some. This table has 97,000 or so clones, more than 85% appearing once. This material consisted of peripheral blood, taken 28 days after the second AZD1222 dose. These TCRs come from an adult who received the AZD1222 COVID-19 vaccine.

This chain joins TRBV7-8 and TRBJ2-1; 9 bases align to TRBD2. The CDR3 contains 15 residues. J lost 7 bases, V lost 2 bases, and 6 bases had no gene match. Germline-derived CDR1 and CDR2 are SGHVS and FQNEAQ. The CDR3 spells CASSLRGRAENEQFF. The CDR3 coding sequence is TGTGCCAGCAGCTTACGCGGGAGGGCCGAAAATGAGCAGTTCTTC.

The V gene is TRBV25-1, the J gene TRBJ2-7; D uncertain. The CDR3 has 12 amino acids. V was cut by 1 base and J by 6 bases, with 7 bases left in between. Germline lookup yields CDR1 MGHDK and CDR2 SYGVNS. The CDR3 coding sequence is TGTGCCAGCAGTGAATCCCTTTTCGAGCAGTACTTC. Translation gives CASSESLFEQYF.

The V gene is TRBV4-1, the J gene TRBJ2-7; D remains ambiguous. Germline V gives CDR1 MGHRA, CDR2 YSYEKL. V was shortened by 1 base and J by 13 bases, with 17 bases between the two germline ends. CDR3 length: 13 residues. The CDR3 is CASSQGFGVRRYF. The DNA of the CDR3 is TGCGCCAGCAGCCAAGGATTTGGGGTACGAAGATACTTC.

V usage is TRBV19 and J usage is TRBJ2-2; 9 nucleotides align to TRBD1. Germline-derived CDR1 and CDR2 are LNHDA and SQIVND (reference sequence). There are 16 residues in the CDR3. The V segment lost 3 bases and the J segment 3 bases; nucleotides outside the gene matches: 5. The DNA of the CDR3 is TGTGCCAGTAGTATGGGACAGGGCCGAGACACCGGGGAGCTGTTTTTT. Its translation is CASSMGQGRDTGELFF.

This chain joins TRBV6-5 and TRBJ2-2; 9 bases map to TRBD2. V was pared by 8 bases and J by 4 bases, with 5 bases of the junction left unmatched. The CDR3 extends over 14 amino acids. Germline V gives CDR1 MNHEY, CDR2 SVGAGI. The CDR3 spells CASCRAGGTGELFF. For the CDR3, the DNA is TGTGCCAGCTGCCGAGCGGGAGGCACCGGGGAGCTGTTTTTT.

This clone appeared a single time. The rearrangement joins TRBV15 to TRBJ2-1; D is ambiguous. V lost 0 bases and J 5 bases, leaving 11 bases between the germline ends. The CDR3 is 15 amino acids. CDR1 is LNHNV, CDR2 YYDKDF, per germline (reference sequence). This chain's CDR3 is CATSRDVGQNNEQFF. The DNA for the CDR3 is TGTGCCACCAGCAGAGATGTGGGCCAAAACAATGAGCAGTTCTTC.

The chain is built from TRBV10-3 and TRBJ2-7; TRBD1 agrees at 7 bases. The V segment lost 5 bases and the J segment 4 bases; nucleotides outside the gene matches: 8. Germline V gene data show CDR1 as ENHRY and CDR2 as SYGVKD. The length of the CDR3 is 14 residues. The CDR3 sequence: CAISPRDSAYEQYF. CDR3 nucleotides: TGTGCCATCAGTCCCCGGGACAGCGCTTACGAGCAGTACTTC.

This sequence joins TRBV10-2 and TRBJ2-2; perhaps TRBD2 as D (6 bases). The germline CDR1 and CDR2 sequences are WSHSY and SAAADI. V lost 2 bases and J lost 4, with 11 bases in between. The CDR3 consists of 15 residues. CDR3 amino acids: CASSETGDFTGELFF. The CDR3 coding sequence is TGCGCCAGCAGTGAGACGGGGGACTTCACCGGGGAGCTGTTTTTT.

The rearrangement links TRBV18 to TRBJ2-2, with D maybe TRBD2 (6 bases). This CDR3 comprises 13 residues. V was shortened by 4 bases and J by 7 bases, with 10 bases between the two germline ends. Germline assignment: CDR1 KGHSH and CDR2 LQKENI. In DNA, the CDR3 is TGTGCCAGCTCACAGGGACTTGACGGGGAGCTGTTTTTT. Translated, it gives CASSQGLDGELFF.

The rearrangement joins TRBV5-1 to TRBJ2-1; unclear D gene. Per germline, CDR1 SGHRS and CDR2 YFSETQ. Trimming stripped 0 bases from V and 0 bases from J, with 7 bases between. This CDR3 is built from 15 residues. For the CDR3, the DNA is TGCGCCAGCAGCTTGGGACTGAGCTCCTACAATGAGCAGTTCTTC. Translating gives CASSLGLSSYNEQFF. Looking up the rest from reference TRBV5-1 and TRBJ2-1 gives the full variable domain: KAGVTQTPRYLIKTRGQQVTLSCSPISGHRSVSWYQQTPGQGLQFLFEYFSETQRNKGNFPGRFSGRQFSNSRSEMNVSTLELGDSALYLCASSLGLSSYNEQFFGPGTRLTVL.

The chain uses TRBV29-1 and TRBJ1-1, with D maybe TRBD1 (6 bases). With 0 bases removed from V and 11 bases from J, the gap between germline ends came to 13 bases. CDR1 is SQVTM, CDR2 ANQGSEA, per germline. CDR3 length equals 12 residues. CDR3 DNA: TGCAGCGTTGAAGACCAGGGGCGAGTGGCTTTCTTT. Protein product: CSVEDQGRVAFF.

The CDR3 here is CASSPRNTGDTEAFF. The CDR3 nucleotides are TGTGCCAGCAGCCCCCGTAACACAGGGGACACTGAAGCTTTCTTT. The chain recombines TRBV5-4 with TRBJ1-1, with 7 bases aligning to TRBD1. The ends lost 4 bases at V and 3 bases at J; junction bases unmatched: 9. Germline loops: CDR1 SGHNT, CDR2 YYREEE (reference sequence). This CDR3 has 15 residues.

V usage is TRBV7-8 and J usage is TRBJ2-7; possibly TRBD1 or TRBD2 for D (5 bases each). CDR3 length: 13 amino acids. Per germline, CDR1 SGHVS and CDR2 FQNEAQ. V was cut by 4 bases and J by 6 bases, with 13 bases left in between. The CDR3 here is CASSWDASREQYF. The CDR3 DNA reads as TGTGCCAGCAGCTGGGACGCGTCCCGCGAGCAGTACTTC.

The chain carries TRBV19 and TRBJ1-5; unclear D gene. V lost 4 bases to trimming and J lost 3 bases, with 7 bases between them. The CDR3 runs to 13 residues. Germline lookup yields CDR1 LNHDA and CDR2 SQIVND (reference sequence). CDR3 amino acids: CASSSLVNQPQHF. DNA for the CDR3: TGTGCCAGTAGTAGCCTGGTCAATCAGCCCCAGCATTTT.

The chain uses TRBV4-1 and TRBJ2-7; 7 nucleotides agree with TRBD2. V shed 2 bases and J 6 bases; nucleotides not matched to a gene: 16. CDR1 is MGHRA and CDR2 is YSYEKL in the germline V gene. CDR3 length equals 17 residues. As DNA, the CDR3 is TGCGCCAGCAGCCAATTCCGTCGTAGCGGGCGGGGCGGCGAGCAGTACTTC. This sequence encodes CASSQFRRSGRGGEQYF.

In this sample, this clone turned up once. This chain connects TRBV29-1 to TRBJ2-1, with 13 bases lining up with TRBD2. With V trimmed by 7 bases and J by 0 bases, 3 bases remained unmatched. The CDR3 sequence is 15 residues long. CDR1 is SQVTM and CDR2 is ANQGSEA in the germline V gene. The CDR3 here is CSARTSGGSYNEQFF. The CDR3 bases are TGCAGCGCCCGGACTAGCGGGGGCTCCTACAATGAGCAGTTCTTC.

V gene TRBV5-1 combines with J gene TRBJ1-1, with D possibly matching TRBD1 (5 bases). The CDR3 length is 13 residues. Per the germline V gene, CDR1 is SGHRS and CDR2 is YFSETQ. The germline V and J ends were trimmed by 1 base and 8 bases, with 12 bases remaining between them. CDR3 sequence (DNA): TGCGCCAGCAGCTTGTTGGCAGGGAAAGAAGCTTTCTTT. Translated: CASSLLAGKEAFF.

The J gene is TRBJ1-4, the V gene TRBV5-1, with 7 bases fitting TRBD1. Germline lookup yields CDR1 SGHRS and CDR2 YFSETQ. V lost 0 bases and J lost 7; bases outside the gene matches: 6. This CDR3 contains 15 residues. The CDR3 sequence is CASSLVGQKAEKLFF. CDR3 DNA: TGCGCCAGCAGCTTGGTGGGACAGAAGGCTGAAAAACTGTTTTTT.

V gene TRBV19 combines with J gene TRBJ1-6; D is unresolved. This CDR3 is built from 14 residues. Germline loops: CDR1 LNHDA, CDR2 SQIVND (reference sequence). V was pared by 5 bases and J by 10 bases, with 15 bases between. The CDR3 DNA follows: TGTGCCAGTAGTCGGTCGGATGGAGGGTCACCCCTCCACTTT. Encoded protein: CASSRSDGGSPLHF.

This chain uses TRBV28 with TRBJ1-1, with TRBD1 as a possible D gene (5 bases). In germline, CDR1 is MDHEN, CDR2 SYDVKM. CDR3 length: 14 amino acids. V gave up 5 bases and J gave up 5 bases, with 15 bases separating them. CDR3 protein: CASSRGLTVTEAFF. The CDR3 coding sequence is TGTGCCAGCAGTCGGGGCCTGACAGTAACTGAAGCTTTCTTT.

The rearrangement joins TRBV4-1 to TRBJ2-7; D is perhaps TRBD1 (5 bases). CDR3 length: 14 residues. Trimming stripped 1 base from V and 5 bases from J, with 12 bases between. Germline V lookup: CDR1 MGHRA, CDR2 YSYEKL. DNA for the CDR3: TGCGCCAGCAGCCAAGGGGCAGGGTTGGACGAGCAGTACTTC. It specifies CASSQGAGLDEQYF.

The chain is built from TRBV20-1 and TRBJ2-7; D gene unclear. The germline V gene encodes CDR1 DFQATT and CDR2 SNEGSKA (reference sequence). Between the trimmed V and J ends, which lost 3 bases and 3 bases, there was a span of 18 bases. CDR3 length: 15 amino acids. The CDR3 nucleotides are TGCAGTGCTAGTCCGCTACCGACGCAAGGCTACGAGCAGTACTTC. It encodes CSASPLPTQGYEQYF.

The CDR3 DNA reads TGTGCCAGCAGTTTATTATCGGTCGGGGGGGATGAAAAACTGTTTTTT. It encodes CASSLLSVGGDEKLFF. This chain uses TRBV28 with TRBJ1-4; D may be TRBD1 (5 bases). Germline lookup yields CDR1 MDHEN and CDR2 SYDVKM. Trimming cost V 1 base and J 6 bases, with 15 bases left between them. This CDR3 has 16 residues.